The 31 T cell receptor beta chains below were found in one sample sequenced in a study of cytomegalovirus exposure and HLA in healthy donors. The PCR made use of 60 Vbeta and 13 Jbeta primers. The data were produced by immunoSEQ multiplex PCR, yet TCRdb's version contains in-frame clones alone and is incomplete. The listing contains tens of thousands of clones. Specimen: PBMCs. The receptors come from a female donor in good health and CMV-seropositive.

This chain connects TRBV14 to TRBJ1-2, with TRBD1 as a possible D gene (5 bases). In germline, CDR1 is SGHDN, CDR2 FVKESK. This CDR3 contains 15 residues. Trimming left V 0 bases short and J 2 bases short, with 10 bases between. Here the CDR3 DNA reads TGTGCCAGCAGCCAAGAAATTGGGGGGAACTATGGCTACACCTTC. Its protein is CASSQEIGGNYGYTF. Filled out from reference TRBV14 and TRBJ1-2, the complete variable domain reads EAGVTQFPSHSVIEKGQTVTLRCDPISGHDNLYWYRRVMGKEIKFLLHFVKESKQDESGMPNNRFLAERTGGTYSTLKVQPAELEDSGVYFCASSQEIGGNYGYTFGSGTRLTVV.

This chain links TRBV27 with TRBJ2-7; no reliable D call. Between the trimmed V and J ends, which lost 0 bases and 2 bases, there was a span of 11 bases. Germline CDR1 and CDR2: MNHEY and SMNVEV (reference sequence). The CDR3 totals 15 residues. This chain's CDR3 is CASSLSYDFTYEQYF. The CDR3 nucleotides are TGTGCCAGCAGTTTATCCTACGATTTCACCTACGAGCAGTACTTC.

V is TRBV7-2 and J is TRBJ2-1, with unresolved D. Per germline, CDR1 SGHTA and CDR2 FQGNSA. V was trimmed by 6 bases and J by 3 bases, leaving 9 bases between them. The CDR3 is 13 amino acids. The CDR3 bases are TGTGCCAGCAGTTTTGGGCACTACAATGAGCAGTTCTTC. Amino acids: CASSFGHYNEQFF.

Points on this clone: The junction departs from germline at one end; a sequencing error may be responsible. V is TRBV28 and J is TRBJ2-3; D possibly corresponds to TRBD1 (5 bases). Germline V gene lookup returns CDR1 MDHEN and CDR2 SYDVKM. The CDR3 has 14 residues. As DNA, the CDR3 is TGTGCCAGCAGTGGGGCAGCCTTCACAGATAAGCAGTATTTT. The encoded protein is CASSGAAFTDKQYF.

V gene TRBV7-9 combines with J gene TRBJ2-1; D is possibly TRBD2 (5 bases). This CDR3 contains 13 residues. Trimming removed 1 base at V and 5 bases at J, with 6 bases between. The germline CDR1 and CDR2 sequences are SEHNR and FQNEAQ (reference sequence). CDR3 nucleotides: TGTGCCAGCAGCTTAGGGCGGGACAATGAGCAGTTCTTC. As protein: CASSLGRDNEQFF.

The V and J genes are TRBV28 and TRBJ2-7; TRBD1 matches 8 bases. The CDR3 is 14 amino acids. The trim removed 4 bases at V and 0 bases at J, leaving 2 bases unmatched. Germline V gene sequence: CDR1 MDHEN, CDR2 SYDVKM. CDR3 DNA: TGTGCCAGCAGTTCGGGACAGGACTCCTACGAGCAGTACTTC. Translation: CASSSGQDSYEQYF. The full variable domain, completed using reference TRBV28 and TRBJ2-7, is DVKVTQSSRYLVKRTGEKVFLECVQDMDHENMFWYRQDPGLGLRLIYFSYDVKMKEKGDIPEGYSVSREKKERFSLILESASTNQTSMYLCASSSGQDSYEQYFGPGTRLTVT.

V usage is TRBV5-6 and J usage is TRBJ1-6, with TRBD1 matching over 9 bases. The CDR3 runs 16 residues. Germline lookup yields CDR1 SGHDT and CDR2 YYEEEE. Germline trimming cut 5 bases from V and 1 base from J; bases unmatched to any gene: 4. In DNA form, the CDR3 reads TGTGCCAGCAGTGGACAGGGGTGGTCCTATAATTCACCCCTCCACTTT. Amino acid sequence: CASSGQGWSYNSPLHF.

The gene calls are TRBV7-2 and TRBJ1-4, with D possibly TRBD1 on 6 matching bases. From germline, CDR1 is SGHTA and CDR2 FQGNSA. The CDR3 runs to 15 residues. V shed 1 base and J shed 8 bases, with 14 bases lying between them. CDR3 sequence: CASSLGDRRQEKLFF. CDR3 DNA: TGTGCCAGCAGCTTAGGCGACAGGCGTCAGGAAAAACTGTTTTTT.

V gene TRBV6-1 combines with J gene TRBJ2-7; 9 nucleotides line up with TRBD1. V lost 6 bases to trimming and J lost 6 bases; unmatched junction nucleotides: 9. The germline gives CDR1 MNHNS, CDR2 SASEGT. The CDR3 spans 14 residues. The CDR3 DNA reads TGTGCCAGCAGCTCCGGACAGGGGATGGGCGAGCAGTACTTC. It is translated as CASSSGQGMGEQYF.

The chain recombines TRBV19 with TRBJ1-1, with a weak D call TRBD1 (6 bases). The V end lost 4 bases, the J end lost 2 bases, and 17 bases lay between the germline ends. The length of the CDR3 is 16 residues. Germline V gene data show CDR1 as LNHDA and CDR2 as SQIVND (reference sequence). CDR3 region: CASSRTAGRGNTEAFF. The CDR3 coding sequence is TGTGCCAGTAGTAGAACGGCGGGCAGGGGAAACACTGAAGCTTTCTTT.

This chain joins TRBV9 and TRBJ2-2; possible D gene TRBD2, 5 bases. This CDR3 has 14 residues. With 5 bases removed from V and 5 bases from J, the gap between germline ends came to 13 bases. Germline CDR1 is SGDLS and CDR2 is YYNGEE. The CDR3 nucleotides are TGTGCCAGCAGATCTGGTCCGGGGACCGGGGAGCTGTTTTTT. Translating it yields CASRSGPGTGELFF.

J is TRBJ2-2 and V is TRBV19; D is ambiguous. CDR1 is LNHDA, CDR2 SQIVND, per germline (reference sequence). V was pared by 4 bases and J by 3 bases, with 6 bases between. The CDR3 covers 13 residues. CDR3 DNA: TGTGCCAGTAGTAAGACTGACACCGGGGAGCTGTTTTTT. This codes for CASSKTDTGELFF.

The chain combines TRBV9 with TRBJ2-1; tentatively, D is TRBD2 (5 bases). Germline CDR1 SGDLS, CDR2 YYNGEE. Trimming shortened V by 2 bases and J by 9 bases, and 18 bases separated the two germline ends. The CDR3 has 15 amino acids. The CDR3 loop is CASSVSASSRSEQFF. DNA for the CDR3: TGTGCCAGCAGCGTCTCGGCATCTAGCCGGAGTGAGCAGTTCTTC.

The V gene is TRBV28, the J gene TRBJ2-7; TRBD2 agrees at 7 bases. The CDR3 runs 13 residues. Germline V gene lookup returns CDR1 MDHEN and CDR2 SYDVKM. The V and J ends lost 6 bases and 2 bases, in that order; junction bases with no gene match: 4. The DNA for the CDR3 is TGTGCCAGCAGGACTAGCAGAGCCTACGAGCAGTACTTC. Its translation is CASRTSRAYEQYF.

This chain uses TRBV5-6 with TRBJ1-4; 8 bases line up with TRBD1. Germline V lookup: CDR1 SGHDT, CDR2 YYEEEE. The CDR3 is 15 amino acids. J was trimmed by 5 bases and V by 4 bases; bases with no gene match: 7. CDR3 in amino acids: CASSGAGQANEKLFF. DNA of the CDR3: TGTGCCAGCAGCGGGGCGGGACAGGCGAATGAAAAACTGTTTTTT.

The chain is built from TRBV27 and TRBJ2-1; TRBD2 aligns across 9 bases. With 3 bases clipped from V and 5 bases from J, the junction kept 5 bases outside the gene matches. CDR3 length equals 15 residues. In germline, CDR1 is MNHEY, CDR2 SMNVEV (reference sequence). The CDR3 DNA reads TGTGCCAGCAGTTTGGGGCTAGCGGGGAACAATGAGCAGTTCTTC. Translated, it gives CASSLGLAGNNEQFF.

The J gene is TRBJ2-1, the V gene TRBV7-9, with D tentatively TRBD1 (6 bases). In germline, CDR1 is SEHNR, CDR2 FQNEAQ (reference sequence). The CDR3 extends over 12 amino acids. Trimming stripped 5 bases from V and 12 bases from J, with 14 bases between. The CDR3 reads CASSPLQGWQFF. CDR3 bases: TGTGCCAGCAGCCCATTACAGGGATGGCAGTTCTTC. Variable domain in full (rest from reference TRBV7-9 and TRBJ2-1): DTGVSQNPRHKITKRGQNVTFRCDPISEHNRLYWYRQTLGQGPEFLTYFQNEAQLEKSRLLSDRFSAERPKGSFSTLEIQRTEQGDSAMYLCASSPLQGWQFFGPGTRLTVL.

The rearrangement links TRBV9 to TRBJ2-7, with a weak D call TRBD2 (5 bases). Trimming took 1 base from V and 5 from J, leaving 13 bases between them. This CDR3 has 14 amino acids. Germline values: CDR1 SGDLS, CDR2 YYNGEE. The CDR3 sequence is CASSVSGRVDEQYF. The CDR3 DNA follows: TGTGCCAGCAGCGTATCCGGGCGGGTCGACGAGCAGTACTTC.

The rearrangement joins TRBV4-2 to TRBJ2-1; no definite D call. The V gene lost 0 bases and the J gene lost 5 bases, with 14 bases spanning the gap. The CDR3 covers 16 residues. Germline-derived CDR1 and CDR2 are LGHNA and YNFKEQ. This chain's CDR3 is CASSQDESVSDNEQFF. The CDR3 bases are TGTGCCAGCAGCCAAGATGAGTCCGTTTCCGACAATGAGCAGTTCTTC.

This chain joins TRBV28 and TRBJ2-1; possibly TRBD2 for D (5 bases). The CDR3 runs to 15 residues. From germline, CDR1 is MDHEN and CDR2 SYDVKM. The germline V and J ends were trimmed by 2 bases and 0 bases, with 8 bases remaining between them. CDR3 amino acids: CASSLGGSSYNEQFF. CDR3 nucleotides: TGTGCCAGCAGTTTAGGTGGGAGCTCCTACAATGAGCAGTTCTTC. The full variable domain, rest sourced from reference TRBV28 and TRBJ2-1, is DVKVTQSSRYLVKRTGEKVFLECVQDMDHENMFWYRQDPGLGLRLIYFSYDVKMKEKGDIPEGYSVSREKKERFSLILESASTNQTSMYLCASSLGGSSYNEQFFGPGTRLTVL.

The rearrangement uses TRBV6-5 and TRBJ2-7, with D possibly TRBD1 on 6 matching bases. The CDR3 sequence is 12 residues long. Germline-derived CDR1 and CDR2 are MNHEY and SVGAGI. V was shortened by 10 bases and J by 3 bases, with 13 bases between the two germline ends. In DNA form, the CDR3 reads TGTGCCACCTATGACAGGCTCTACGAGCAGTACTTC. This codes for CATYDRLYEQYF.

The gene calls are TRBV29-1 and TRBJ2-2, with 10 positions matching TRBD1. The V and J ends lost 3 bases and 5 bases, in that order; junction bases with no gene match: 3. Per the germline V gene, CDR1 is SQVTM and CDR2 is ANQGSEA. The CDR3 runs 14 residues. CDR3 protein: CSVEGTGVTGELFF. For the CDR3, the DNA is TGCAGCGTTGAGGGGACAGGGGTGACCGGGGAGCTGTTTTTT.

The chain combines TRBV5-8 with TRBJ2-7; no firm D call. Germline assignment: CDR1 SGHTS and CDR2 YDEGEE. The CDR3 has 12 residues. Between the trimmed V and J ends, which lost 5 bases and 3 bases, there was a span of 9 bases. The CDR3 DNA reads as TGTGCCAGCAGTGAGGTGAGCTACGAGCAGTACTTC. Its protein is CASSEVSYEQYF. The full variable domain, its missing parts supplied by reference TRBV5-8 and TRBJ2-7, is EAGVTQSPTHLIKTRGQQATLRCSPISGHTSVYWYQQALGLGLQFLLWYDEGEERNRGNFPPRFSGRQFPNYSSELNVNALELEDSALYLCASSEVSYEQYFGPGTRLTVT.

CDR3: CASSPLTAGGDTEAFF. CDR3 coding DNA: TGTGCCAGCTCACCACTAACTGCTGGGGGGGACACTGAAGCTTTCTTT. The J gene is TRBJ1-1, the V gene TRBV18; D may be TRBD1 (5 bases). V lost 1 base and J 3 bases, leaving 15 bases between the germline ends. The germline CDR1 and CDR2 sequences are KGHSH and LQKENI. CDR3 length: 16 residues.

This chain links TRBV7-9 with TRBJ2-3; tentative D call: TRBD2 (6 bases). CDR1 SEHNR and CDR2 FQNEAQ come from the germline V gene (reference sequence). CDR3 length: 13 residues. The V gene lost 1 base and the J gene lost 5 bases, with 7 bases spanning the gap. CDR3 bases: TGTGCCAGCAGCTTAGTGGGAGGAGATACGCAGTATTTT. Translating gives CASSLVGGDTQYF.

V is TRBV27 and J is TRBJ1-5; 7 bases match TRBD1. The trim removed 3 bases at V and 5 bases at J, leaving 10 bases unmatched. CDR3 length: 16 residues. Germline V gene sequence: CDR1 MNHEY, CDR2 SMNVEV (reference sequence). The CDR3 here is CASSFSGGGSDQPQHF. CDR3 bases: TGTGCCAGCAGTTTTTCCGGAGGGGGCTCCGATCAGCCCCAGCATTTT.

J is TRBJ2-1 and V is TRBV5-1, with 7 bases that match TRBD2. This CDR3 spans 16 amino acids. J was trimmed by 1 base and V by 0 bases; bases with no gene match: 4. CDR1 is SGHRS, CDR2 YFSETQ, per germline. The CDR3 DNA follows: TGCGCCAGCAGCTTGGGGGCGGGAGTTTCCTACAATGAGCAGTTCTTC. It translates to CASSLGAGVSYNEQFF.

This CDR3 reads CASSSGLAGGNEQYF. The CDR3 DNA sequence: TGTGCCAGCAGTTCGGGACTAGCGGGGGGGAACGAGCAGTACTTC. The J gene is TRBJ2-7, the V gene TRBV27; 16 bases line up with TRBD2. The ends lost 4 bases at V and 5 bases at J; junction bases unmatched: 2. Germline loops: CDR1 MNHEY, CDR2 SMNVEV (reference sequence). The CDR3 length is 15 residues.

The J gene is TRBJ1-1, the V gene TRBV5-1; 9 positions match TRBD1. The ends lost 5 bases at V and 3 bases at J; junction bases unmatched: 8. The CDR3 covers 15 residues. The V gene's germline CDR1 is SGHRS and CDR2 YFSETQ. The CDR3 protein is CASRIQGQGYTEAFF. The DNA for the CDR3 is TGCGCCAGCAGGATTCAGGGACAGGGATACACTGAAGCTTTCTTT.

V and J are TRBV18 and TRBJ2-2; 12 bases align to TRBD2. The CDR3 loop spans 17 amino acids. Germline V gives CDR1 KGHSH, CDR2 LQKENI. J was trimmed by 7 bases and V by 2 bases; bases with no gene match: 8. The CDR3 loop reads CASSPNPGLAGNGELFF. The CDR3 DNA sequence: TGTGCCAGCTCACCAAACCCGGGACTAGCGGGTAACGGGGAGCTGTTTTTT.

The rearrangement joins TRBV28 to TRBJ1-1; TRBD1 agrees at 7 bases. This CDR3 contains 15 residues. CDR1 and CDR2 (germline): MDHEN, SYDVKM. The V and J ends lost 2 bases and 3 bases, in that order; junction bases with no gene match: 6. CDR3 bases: TGTGCCAGCAGTTTAGGAGGGGGCGGGTACACTGAAGCTTTCTTT. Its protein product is CASSLGGGGYTEAFF.